The 23 T cell receptor delta chains given below trace back to one sample, sequenced in a study of gamma-delta chains in newborns, infants, children. TCRdb re-called the reads using CATT. Of about 5,200 delta-chain clones in the sample, around 3.2% were seen once. The sample consisted of blood. These TCRs come from a child who was a newborn, infant or young child, either healthy, febrile or measles-vaccinated (not recorded which).

V and J are TRDV2 and TRDJ3; 11 bases fit TRDD3. The CDR3 covers 20 residues. Germline V CDR1 and CDR2: GEAIGNYY, EKD. V dropped 1 base and J dropped 1; count of bases not matched to a gene: 8. The CDR3 nucleotides are TGTGCCTGTGACACTTCCCCTGGGGGATACCTGTCCTGGGACACCCGACAGATGTTTTTC. It encodes CACDTSPGGYLSWDTRQMFF.

Of note for this clone: Other nucleotide sequences from this sample produce the same CDR3. The chain employs TRDV1 and TRDJ2; a possible D gene is TRDD3 (6 bases). Germline loops: CDR1 TSWWSYY, CDR2 QGS. V was clipped by 3 bases and J by 0 bases, with 23 bases between them. This CDR3 is 20 amino acids long. The CDR3 coding sequence is TGTGCTCTTGGGGATCCAGGGAGCGCTGGGGTCTCGGCTTTGACAGCACAACTCTTCTTT. Protein: CALGDPGSAGVSALTAQLFF.

The sample holds a few counts of this clone. The chain links TRDV2 to TRDJ3, with 11 bases matching TRDD3. CDR1 and CDR2 (germline): GEAIGNYY, EKD. This CDR3 is built from 18 residues. With 5 bases clipped from V and 0 bases from J, the junction kept 5 bases outside the gene matches. The CDR3 region is CACGVTGGYSWDTRQMFF. CDR3 DNA: TGTGCCTGTGGCGTTACTGGGGGATACTCCTGGGACACCCGACAGATGTTTTTC.

This rearrangement joins TRDV2 to TRDJ3, with 9 bases fitting TRDD3. Trimming took 2 bases from V and 0 from J; bases not matched to a gene: 7. From germline, CDR1 is GEAIGNYY and CDR2 EKD. This CDR3 comprises 19 residues. CDR3 sequence reads: CACDKLGDASSWDTRQMFF. The DNA of the CDR3 is TGTGCCTGTGACAAGCTGGGGGATGCGAGCTCCTGGGACACCCGACAGATGTTTTTC.

About this clone: A much larger clone sits a single nucleotide away, making a read error possible. The rearrangement joins TRDV2 to TRDJ2, with 8 bases that match TRDD3. The trim removed 3 bases at V and 5 bases at J, leaving 7 bases unmatched. Germline V lookup: CDR1 GEAIGNYY, CDR2 EKD. The CDR3 length is 15 residues. CDR3 in amino acids: CACDPLLGGTAQLFF. The DNA for the CDR3 is TGTGCCTGTGACCCTCTACTGGGGGGTACAGCACAACTCTTCTTT.

The chain joins TRDV1 to TRDJ1; 13 positions match TRDD3. CDR1 is TSWWSYY, CDR2 QGS, per germline. This CDR3 has 17 amino acids. The ends lost 6 bases at V and 7 bases at J; junction bases unmatched: 14. In DNA, the CDR3 is TGTGCTCTTGGACCCTTTACGAGACTGGGGGATACGTCTAAACTCATCTTT. Its translation: CALGPFTRLGDTSKLIF.

In its sample, this clone was seen a few times. J is TRDJ2 and V is TRDV1, with D perhaps matching TRDD2 (5 bases). With 0 bases removed from V and 4 bases from J, the gap between germline ends came to 12 bases. This CDR3 spans 16 amino acids. CDR1 is TSWWSYY, CDR2 QGS, per germline. CDR3 region: CALGELFLSRTAQLFF. In DNA form, the CDR3 reads TGTGCTCTTGGGGAACTTTTCCTCAGCCGGACAGCACAACTCTTCTTT.

This clone was observed a handful of times. The sample contains more than one DNA sequence encoding this CDR3. The chain uses TRDV2 and TRDJ3, with 11 nucleotides matching TRDD3. This CDR3 has 18 amino acids. The V and J ends lost 3 bases and 2 bases, in that order; junction bases with no gene match: 5. CDR1 is GEAIGNYY and CDR2 is EKD in the germline V gene. The CDR3 reads CACDRLGDTPWDTRQMFF. The DNA for the CDR3 is TGTGCCTGTGACCGCCTGGGGGATACACCCTGGGACACCCGACAGATGTTTTTC.

Judged by abundance, this clone is large. Other DNA sequences in this sample translate to the same CDR3. The chain combines TRDV2 with TRDJ1, with TRDD3 identical over 13 bases. This CDR3 is built from 16 residues. Germline CDR1 GEAIGNYY, CDR2 EKD. V trimming: 3 bases; J trimming: 0 bases; junction bases outside the gene matches: 3. The CDR3 DNA reads as TGTGCCTGTGACGTACTGGGGGATACGTACACCGATAAACTCATCTTT. Translation gives CACDVLGDTYTDKLIF.

This clone was found a few times. The V and J genes are TRDV2 and TRDJ3, with 11 bases matching TRDD3. In germline, CDR1 is GEAIGNYY, CDR2 EKD. The J segment lost 2 bases and the V segment lost 3 bases, leaving 11 bases of the junction unmatched. The CDR3 runs to 20 residues. For the CDR3, the DNA is TGTGCCTGTGACGCCGTGATGGGGGATACGCACGCCTGGGACACCCGACAGATGTTTTTC. The encoded protein is CACDAVMGDTHAWDTRQMFF.

This chain uses TRDV2 with TRDJ1, with 11 bases identical to TRDD3. CDR3 length equals 17 residues. Germline CDR1 reads GEAIGNYY; CDR2 reads EKD. V trimming: 6 bases; J trimming: 0 bases; junction bases outside the gene matches: 11. Here the CDR3 reads CACLYWGICTYTDKLIF. CDR3 coding DNA: TGTGCCTGTCTGTACTGGGGGATATGTACGTACACCGATAAACTCATCTTT.

This clone appeared a few times. The rearrangement joins TRDV2 to TRDJ3; 8 bases are shared with TRDD3. Trimming at V came to 0 bases and at J to 2 bases, leaving 8 bases not matched to a gene. CDR3 length: 19 residues. Germline CDR1 is GEAIGNYY and CDR2 is EKD. CDR3 amino acids: CACDTVAGGRPWDTRQMFF. CDR3 DNA sequence: TGTGCCTGTGACACCGTGGCTGGGGGACGACCCTGGGACACCCGACAGATGTTTTTC.

This chain connects TRDV1 to TRDJ3; TRDD3 might be the D (6 bases). The CDR3 contains 20 residues. The V and J ends lost 1 base and 0 bases respectively, with 16 bases between them. The V gene's germline CDR1 is TSWWSYY and CDR2 QGS. In nucleotides, the CDR3 is TGTGCTCTTGGGGAACAGGGTGGGGGCCCCCGCTCCTGGGACACCCGACAGATGTTTTTC. Translated: CALGEQGGGPRSWDTRQMFF.

This clone is medium-sized within its sample. The chain couples TRDV2 to TRDJ2, with 10 nucleotides matching TRDD3. The CDR3 sequence is 14 residues long. Germline values: CDR1 GEAIGNYY, CDR2 EKD. Unmatched junction bases numbered 0, after V lost 0 bases and J lost 6 bases. CDR3 coding DNA: TGTGCCTGTGACACCTGGGGGATACCAGCACAACTCTTCTTT. Residues: CACDTWGIPAQLFF.

This clone was detected a few times. The genes are TRDV2 and TRDJ3; 8 nucleotides line up with TRDD3. Germline CDR1 reads GEAIGNYY; CDR2 reads EKD. This CDR3 is built from 18 residues. The junction had 4 bases not matched to a gene; V was cut back by 0 bases and J by 1 base. The CDR3 loop is CACDTGGIFSWDTRQMFF. DNA of the CDR3: TGTGCCTGTGACACCGGGGGGATATTTTCCTGGGACACCCGACAGATGTTTTTC.

This clone turned up a few times. A read error may account for a junction end that differs from germline. The sample has other DNA sequences that encode this CDR3 too. The chain uses TRAV29/DV5 and TRDJ1; 7 nucleotides line up with TRDD3. The CDR3 is made up of 18 amino acids. Germline V gene lookup returns CDR1 NSMFDY and CDR2 ISSIKDK. This CDR3 is CAASVRMRGIAKTDKLIF. The DNA of the CDR3 is TGTGCAGCAAGCGTACGGATGAGGGGGATTGCCAAGACCGATAAACTCATCTTC. The full variable domain, with the rest looked up from reference TRAV29/DV5 and TRDJ1, is DQQVKQNSPSLSVQEGRISILNCDYTNSMFDYFLWYKKYPAEGPTFLISISSIKDKNEDGRFTVFLNKSAKHLSLHIVPSQPGDSAVYFCAASVRMRGIAKTDKLIFGKGTRVTVEP.

As regards this clone: A read error may explain this, as a much larger clone is one base away. The sample has other DNA sequences that encode this CDR3 too. The CDR3 loop is CAASEGYSYTDKLIF. The CDR3 coding sequence is TGCGCAGCAAGCGAAGGGTACTCGTACACCGATAAACTCATCTTT. The chain employs TRAV29/DV5 and TRDJ1, with unresolved D. CDR3 length: 15 residues. Germline lookup yields CDR1 NSMFDY and CDR2 ISSIKDK.

By share of the sample, this clone is medium-sized. The chain recombines TRDV2 with TRDJ2; 12 bases align to TRDD3. With V trimmed by 3 bases and J by 8 bases, 6 bases remained unmatched. This CDR3 is 15 amino acids long. Germline V gene lookup returns CDR1 GEAIGNYY and CDR2 EKD. CDR3 in DNA: TGTGCCTGTGACGTACTGGGGGATACTGACGCACAACTCTTCTTT. As protein: CACDVLGDTDAQLFF.

V is TRDV1 and J is TRDJ2; D possibly corresponds to TRDD3 (6 bases). V lost 0 bases and J 0 bases, leaving 20 bases between the germline ends. Germline CDR1 TSWWSYY, CDR2 QGS. The length of the CDR3 is 20 residues. CDR3 bases: TGTGCTCTTGGGGAACTGCCCCTACGGGGGGAATCGCCTTTGACAGCACAACTCTTCTTT. Translated: CALGELPLRGESPLTAQLFF.

Sample share makes this clone medium-sized. The chain combines TRDV2 with TRDJ1, with TRDD3 identical over 12 bases. The length of the CDR3 is 16 residues. The trim removed 4 bases at V and 0 bases at J, leaving 5 bases unmatched. Germline V lookup: CDR1 GEAIGNYY, CDR2 EKD. This CDR3 reads CACESLGDTYTDKLIF. In nucleotides, the CDR3 is TGTGCCTGTGAGTCGCTGGGGGATACGTACACCGATAAACTCATCTTT.

This clone is judged medium-sized. The gene calls are TRAV29/DV5 and TRDJ1; the D gene is possibly TRDD2 (6 bases). V was cut by 5 bases and J by 0 bases, with 32 bases left in between. The germline V gene has CDR1 NSMFDY and CDR2 ISSIKDK. The CDR3 contains 20 residues. CDR3 in DNA: TGTGCAGCCAGATGGCCTTCCCGGCTAGAGGTGGGGACCTACACCGATAAACTCATCTTT. Encoded protein: CAARWPSRLEVGTYTDKLIF.

This clone turned up a few times. The chain employs TRDV1 and TRDJ1; possibly TRDD3 for D (5 bases). V lost 2 bases and J 3 bases, leaving 13 bases between the germline ends. Per the germline V gene, CDR1 is TSWWSYY and CDR2 is QGS. CDR3 size: 15 residues. The CDR3 region is CALGEIRDEADKLIF. CDR3 coding DNA: TGTGCTCTTGGGGAAATCAGGGATGAGGCCGATAAACTCATCTTT.

Points on this clone: Given a much more abundant clone one base away, this may be a read error. Additional DNA sequences in this sample encode the identical CDR3. The V gene is TRDV2, the J gene TRDJ3; 10 bases are shared with TRDD3. In germline, CDR1 is GEAIGNYY, CDR2 EKD. Trimming cost V 2 bases and J 1 base; bases outside gene matches: 4. The CDR3 is 18 residues long. The CDR3 loop reads CACDKILGDSWDTRQMFF. The CDR3 bases are TGTGCCTGTGACAAAATACTGGGGGATTCCTGGGACACCCGACAGATGTTTTTC.